Below are 12 T cell receptor beta chains sequenced from a single sample in a study of T cell repertoires in aging, cancer and after chemotherapy. Rearranged V-D-J TRB sequences were amplified with a mixed TRB-A/B primer pool. One entry per CDR3 protein, called by TCRdb with MiXCR from the multiplex PCR reads. Of over 10,000 distinct CDR3 sequences listed, around a quarter are singletons. TCR beta rearrangements were amplified from peripheral blood genomic DNA. Sequencing was performed on blood. These receptors all stem from a human donor in good health.

The chain uses TRBV18 and TRBJ2-7; 7 bases are shared with TRBD1. V shed 6 bases and J 6 bases; nucleotides not matched to a gene: 17. CDR3 length: 16 amino acids. CDR1 is KGHSH and CDR2 is LQKENI in the germline V gene. DNA of the CDR3: TGTGCCAGCTCCGCGCAGGAGGCAGGGGGAGTGGGCGAGCAGTACGTC. It is translated as CASSAQEAGGVGEQYV.

The gene calls are TRBV19 and TRBJ2-1, with 11 positions matching TRBD1. Germline V CDR1 and CDR2: LNHDA, SQIVND (reference sequence). The CDR3 totals 14 residues. With 3 bases clipped from V and 7 bases from J, the junction kept 2 bases outside the gene matches. In DNA form, the CDR3 reads TGTGCCAGTAGTATGGGGACAGGGGGTAATGAGCAGTTCTTC. It yields the protein CASSMGTGGNEQFF.

This clonotype ranks as medium-sized. J is TRBJ1-2 and V is TRBV6-5, with D unclear. Germline V gives CDR1 MNHEY, CDR2 SVGAGI. Trimming took 0 bases from V and 8 from J, leaving 13 bases between them. This CDR3 is 14 amino acids long. The CDR3 region is CASSYSQGLRGYTF. CDR3 coding DNA: TGTGCCAGCAGTTACTCACAAGGTCTGAGAGGCTACACCTTC.

This clonotype was seen once. A much bigger clone sits one base away, suggesting this may be a read error. This likely comes from a read error, as the CDR3 has no conserved phenylalanine or tryptophan at its end. This chain uses TRBV12-3 or TRBV12-4 with TRBJ1-2, with 7 bases lining up with TRBD1. The V segment lost 6 bases and the J segment 5 bases; nucleotides outside the gene matches: 12. CDR3 length: 15 amino acids. CDR3 in DNA: TGTGCCAGCAGCCTTCCGGGACAGTGGATTTATGGCTACACCTAC. It translates to CASSLPGQWIYGYTY.

In regard to this clonotype: Compared with germline, one end of the junction differs, possibly owing to a read error. The J gene is TRBJ2-7, the V gene TRBV6-5, with D perhaps TRBD2 (6 bases). CDR1 is MNHEY, CDR2 SVGAGI, per germline. The CDR3 covers 11 residues. The CDR3 bases are TGTGCCAGCAGTGAAGCGGGCAGACCGTTCTTC. Protein product: CASSEAGRPFF.

This clonotype appeared a few times. V usage is TRBV18 and J usage is TRBJ1-1, with D maybe TRBD1 (5 bases). CDR3 length equals 15 residues. V was cut by 0 bases and J by 1 base, with 9 bases left in between. Looked up from germline, CDR1 is KGHSH and CDR2 is LQKENI. CDR3 region: CASSPPQGPNTEAFF. As DNA, the CDR3 is TGTGCCAGCTCACCACCTCAGGGCCCGAACACTGAAGCTTTCTTT. Full variable domain (rest looked up from reference TRBV18 and TRBJ1-1): NAGVMQNPRHLVRRRGQEARLRCSPMKGHSHVYWYRQLPEEGLKFMVYLQKENIIDESGMPKERFSAEFPKEGPSILRIQQVVRGDSAAYFCASSPPQGPNTEAFFGQGTRLTVV.

This clonotype was recorded a few times. V and J are TRBV6-1 and TRBJ1-2; 10 positions agree with TRBD1. This CDR3 has 17 residues. The V and J ends lost 7 bases and 5 bases, in that order; junction bases with no gene match: 16. Germline values: CDR1 MNHNS, CDR2 SASEGT. CDR3 sequence reads: CASKTTGGSISLYGYTF. For the CDR3, the DNA is TGTGCCAGCAAAACGACAGGGGGCTCTATATCTCTATATGGCTACACCTTC.

This rearrangement joins TRBV5-1 to TRBJ1-1; TRBD1 matches at 8 bases. This CDR3 has 14 residues. J lost 4 bases, V lost 1 base, and 3 bases had no gene match. Germline V gives CDR1 SGHRS, CDR2 YFSETQ. CDR3 loop: CASSLTGGGTEAFF. The DNA for the CDR3 is TGCGCCAGCAGCTTGACAGGGGGAGGCACTGAAGCTTTCTTT.

This clonotype has just a few counts. The V and J genes are TRBV6-2 or TRBV6-3 and TRBJ2-3, with D perhaps matching TRBD2 (5 bases). CDR3 length equals 12 residues. Trimming stripped 4 bases from V and 5 bases from J, with 7 bases between. From germline, CDR1 is MNHEY and CDR2 SVGEGT. The CDR3 nucleotides read TGTGCCAGCAGTTTCGGGGAAGATACGCAGTATTTT. Its translation: CASSFGEDTQYF.

The chain carries TRBV18 and TRBJ2-7; 8 bases line up with TRBD1. The ends lost 2 bases at V and 1 base at J; junction bases unmatched: 1. CDR3 length equals 14 residues. Germline assignment: CDR1 KGHSH and CDR2 LQKENI. CDR3 nucleotides: TGTGCCAGCTCACCAAGGACAGGGTCCTACGAGCAGTACGTC. Translated, it gives CASSPRTGSYEQYV.

This clonotype is medium-sized (0.01 to 0.1%). The chain combines TRBV30 with TRBJ1-2; 7 bases fit TRBD1. Trimming cost V 2 bases and J 0 bases; bases outside gene matches: 6. Germline CDR1 is GTSNPN and CDR2 is SVGIG (reference sequence). The CDR3 has 15 amino acids. The CDR3 reads CAWSLLGQSNYGYTF. In DNA, the CDR3 is TGTGCCTGGAGTCTTTTGGGACAGTCTAACTATGGCTACACCTTC.

V usage is TRBV7-2 and J usage is TRBJ2-7; D unresolved. Germline assignment: CDR1 SGHTA and CDR2 FQGNSA. The V end lost 3 bases, the J end lost 5 bases, and 14 bases lay between the germline ends. The CDR3 is made up of 14 amino acids. CDR3 sequence reads: CASSFGPLKDEQYF. The CDR3, as DNA: TGTGCCAGCAGCTTCGGGCCCCTCAAGGACGAGCAGTACTTC.